This TCR beta chain was found in a study of post-analysis software for immune sequencing data. Unique-molecular-identifier-tagged TCR beta cDNA libraries were used. TCRdb analysed the PCR reads with MiXCR anew, one entry per CDR3 protein. Seen here are roughly 650,000 distinct CDR3 sequences, 55% to 60% observed once, and the top ten hold approximately 11%. The source material was blood. The clonotype was recovered from a girl aged 2 to 10 with multiple sclerosis.

In nucleotides, the CDR3 is TGCAGTGCTAATCGAGGGATTGGGGACGAGCAGTACTTC. It encodes CSANRGIGDEQYF. V gene TRBV20-1 combines with J gene TRBJ2-7; perhaps TRBD2 as D (5 bases). Trimming took off 4 bases at V and 5 bases at J, with 15 bases between the two ends. The germline CDR1 and CDR2 sequences are DFQATT and SNEGSKA (reference sequence). This CDR3 is 13 amino acids long.